The 7 T cell receptor beta chains given below trace back to one sample, sequenced in a study of T cells after yellow fever vaccination. In TCRdb, the 5' RACE reads were re-called with MiXCR into one record per CDR3 protein. The sample yields some 160,000 distinct CDR3 sequences, about 7% seen once. Sequences were derived from CD4+ T cells sorted from PBMCs, sampled about 5 days after the first yellow fever vaccination. Source of these receptors: a man younger than 30 who received the YFV17D yellow fever vaccine.

This clonotype was seen repeatedly, ten times or more. The chain employs TRBV7-8 and TRBJ2-7; 10 bases are shared with TRBD1. This CDR3 contains 16 residues. Germline values: CDR1 SGHVS, CDR2 FQNEAQ. The junction had 10 bases not matched to a gene; V was cut back by 5 bases and J by 3 bases. The CDR3 DNA sequence: TGTGCCAGCAGCCCACCGCTAAGGACAGGGGGCTACGAGCAGTACTTC. Residues: CASSPPLRTGGYEQYF.

This clonotype was recorded a few times. This chain uses TRBV7-3 with TRBJ2-1; maybe TRBD2 (5 bases). Trimming cost V 0 bases and J 1 base, with 7 bases left between them. CDR3 length equals 15 residues. The V gene's germline CDR1 is SGHTA and CDR2 FQGTGA. CDR3 region: CASSLTPGSYNEQFF. CDR3 sequence (DNA): TGTGCCAGCAGCTTAACGCCGGGGTCCTACAATGAGCAGTTCTTC.

In this sample, this clonotype turned up many times. V gene TRBV20-1 combines with J gene TRBJ1-2; unclear D gene. The V and J ends lost 6 bases and 4 bases respectively, with 12 bases between them. This CDR3 has 12 amino acids. Germline V CDR1 and CDR2: DFQATT, SNEGSKA (reference sequence). CDR3 coding DNA: TGCAGTGCCCTGGCCGGACCCTATGGCTACACCTTC. It is translated as CSALAGPYGYTF.

This chain joins TRBV28 and TRBJ1-6, with D unresolved. CDR3 length equals 13 residues. V gave up 4 bases and J gave up 7 bases, with 8 bases separating them. Germline V gene data show CDR1 as MDHEN and CDR2 as SYDVKM. CDR3 region: CASSSTRNSPLHF. The CDR3, as DNA: TGTGCCAGCAGTTCTACGCGAAATTCACCCCTCCACTTT.

The V call is TRBV4-3, the J call TRBJ2-6; tentative D call: TRBD1 (5 bases). The CDR3 totals 16 residues. The V and J ends lost 1 base and 3 bases respectively, with 10 bases between them. Germline V CDR1 and CDR2: LGHNA, YSLEER. CDR3 in amino acids: CASSQVQGDGANVLTF. CDR3 nucleotides: TGCGCCAGCAGCCAAGTCCAAGGGGATGGGGCCAACGTCCTGACTTTC.

The table lists this clonotype with many counts. This chain links TRBV12-3 or TRBV12-4 with TRBJ2-3; weak D call: TRBD1 (6 bases). Trimming shortened V by 5 bases and J by 3 bases, and 12 bases separated the two germline ends. CDR3 length: 14 amino acids. Written as DNA, the CDR3 is TGTGCCAGCAGTCTACAGGGAGATACAGATACGCAGTATTTT. Encoded protein: CASSLQGDTDTQYF.

In its sample, this clonotype was seen many times. The chain recombines TRBV7-8 with TRBJ2-1, with unresolved D. The CDR3 totals 13 residues. Deletions cut 2 bases from V and 4 bases from J, with 6 bases between. Germline V gene sequence: CDR1 SGHVS, CDR2 FQNEAQ. The DNA of the CDR3 is TGTGCCAGCAGCTTAAACAAATACAATGAGCAGTTCTTC. The encoded protein is CASSLNKYNEQFF.